The present T cell receptor (beta chain) was sequenced within a study of blood T cell repertoires in COVID-19. Germline V gene data show CDR1 as SGDLS and CDR2 as YYNGEE. With 3 bases clipped from V and 3 bases from J, the junction kept 3 bases outside the gene matches. CDR3 size: 15 residues. Assay: immunoSEQ multiplex PCR; the TCRdb copy retains only in-frame clones and omits some. This table holds some 330,000 clones, more than 85% found once. The chain carries TRBV9 and TRBJ2-4, with TRBD2 matching 10 bases. The receptor was isolated from a woman in her 30s who had recovered from COVID-19. Sequencing was performed on PBMCs or T cells enriched from blood (not recorded which). The CDR3 protein is CASSAGTSVKNIQYF. DNA for the CDR3: TGTGCCAGCAGCGCGGGGACTAGCGTCAAAAACATTCAGTACTTC.